The clone carrying this T cell receptor (beta chain) came up many times. What it binds is not known. The data were obtained in a study of molecular identifiers for immune sequencing clone quantification. From the PCR reads, TCRdb called clonotypes with MiXCR, one entry per CDR3 protein. The profile covers 60,000 to 75,000 distinct CDR3 sequences, with about 19% appearing a single time and over 1.1% taken by the ten largest. CDR3 length equals 12 residues. Germline V CDR1 and CDR2: MNHNY, SVGAGI (reference sequence). V gave up 2 bases and J gave up 9 bases, with 8 bases separating them. Study findings and constraints: In CMV-specific effectors, clones above 20 copies held over 97% of molecules; naive, under 1%.

Naive CD8 T cells, phenotype CD8+CD4-CCR7+CD45RA+, were sorted. The TCR originated in a human donor in good health. Some libraries in this study had Jurkat cell RNA spiked in. Source material: naive CD8+ T cells from blood, with Jurkat cell RNA spiked in. The subset here: FACS-sorted CD8+CD4-CCR7+CD45RA+ naive T cells. The chain uses TRBV6-6 and TRBJ2-1; D uncertain. CDR3 nucleotides: TGTGCCAGCAGTTACAGGGTCGGTGAGCAGTTCTTC. This codes for CASSYRVGEQFF.